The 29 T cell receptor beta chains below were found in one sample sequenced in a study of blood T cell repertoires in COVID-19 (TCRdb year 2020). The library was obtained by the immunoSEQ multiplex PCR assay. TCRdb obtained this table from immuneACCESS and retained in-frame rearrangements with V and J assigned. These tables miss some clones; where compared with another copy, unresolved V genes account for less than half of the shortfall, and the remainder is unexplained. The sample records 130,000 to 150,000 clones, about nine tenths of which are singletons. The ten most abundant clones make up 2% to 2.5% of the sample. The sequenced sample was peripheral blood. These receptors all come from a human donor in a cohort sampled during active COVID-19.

Here the CDR3 reads CASSEVYGGYDSNQPQHF. The CDR3 DNA reads as TGTGCCAGCAGTGAAGTCTACGGAGGATACGATAGCAATCAGCCCCAGCATTTT. The gene calls are TRBV2 and TRBJ1-5; no definite D call. The germline V and J ends were trimmed by 1 base and 0 bases, with 16 bases remaining between them. Germline values: CDR1 SNHLY, CDR2 FYNNEI. CDR3 length equals 18 residues.

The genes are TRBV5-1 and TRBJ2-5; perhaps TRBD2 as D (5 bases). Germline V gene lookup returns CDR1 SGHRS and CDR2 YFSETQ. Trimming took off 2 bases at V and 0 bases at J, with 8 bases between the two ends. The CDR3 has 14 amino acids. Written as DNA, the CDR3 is TGCGCCAGCAGCTTTGGAGGAGACCAAGAGACCCAGTACTTC. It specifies CASSFGGDQETQYF.

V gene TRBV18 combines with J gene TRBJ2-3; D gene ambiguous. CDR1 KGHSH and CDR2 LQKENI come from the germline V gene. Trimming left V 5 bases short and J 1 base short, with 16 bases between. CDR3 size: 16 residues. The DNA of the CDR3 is TGTGCCAGCTCAAGTTACACCGGCGGAGGCACAGATACGCAGTATTTT. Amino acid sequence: CASSSYTGGGTDTQYF.

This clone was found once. This CDR3 reads CASSIGGETQYF. Here the CDR3 DNA reads TGTGCCAGCAGCATAGGAGGGGAGACCCAGTACTTC. V gene TRBV2 combines with J gene TRBJ2-5; tentative D call: TRBD2 (6 bases). This CDR3 has 12 amino acids. Trimming took off 6 bases at V and 5 bases at J, with 10 bases between the two ends. Germline CDR1 SNHLY, CDR2 FYNNEI.

The CDR3 spells CASSLTGRIHGYTF. The DNA of the CDR3 is TGCGCCAGCAGCTTAACAGGGAGAATCCATGGCTACACCTTC. The chain is built from TRBV5-1 and TRBJ1-2; D possibly corresponds to TRBD1 (6 bases). Germline V lookup: CDR1 SGHRS, CDR2 YFSETQ. V was cut by 2 bases and J by 6 bases, with 14 bases left in between. The CDR3 runs 14 residues.

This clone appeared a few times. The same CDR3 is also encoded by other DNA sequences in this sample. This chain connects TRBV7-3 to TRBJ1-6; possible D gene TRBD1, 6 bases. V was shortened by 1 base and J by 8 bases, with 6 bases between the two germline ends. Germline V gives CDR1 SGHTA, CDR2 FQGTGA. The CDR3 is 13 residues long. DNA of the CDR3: TGTGCCAGCAGCTTAAACAGGGATTCACCCCTCCACTTT. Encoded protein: CASSLNRDSPLHF.

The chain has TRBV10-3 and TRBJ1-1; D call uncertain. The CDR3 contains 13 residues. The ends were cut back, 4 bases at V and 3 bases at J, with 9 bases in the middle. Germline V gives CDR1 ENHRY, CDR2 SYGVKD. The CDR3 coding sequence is TGTGCCATCAGTGGCTCAGAGGACACTGAAGCTTTCTTT. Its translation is CAISGSEDTEAFF.

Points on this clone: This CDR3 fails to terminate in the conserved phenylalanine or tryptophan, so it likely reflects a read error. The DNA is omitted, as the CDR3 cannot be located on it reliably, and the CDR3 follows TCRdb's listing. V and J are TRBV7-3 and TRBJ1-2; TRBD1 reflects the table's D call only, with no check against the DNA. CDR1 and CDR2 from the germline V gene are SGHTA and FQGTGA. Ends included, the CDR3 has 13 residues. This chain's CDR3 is CASSLKVLLGGQS.

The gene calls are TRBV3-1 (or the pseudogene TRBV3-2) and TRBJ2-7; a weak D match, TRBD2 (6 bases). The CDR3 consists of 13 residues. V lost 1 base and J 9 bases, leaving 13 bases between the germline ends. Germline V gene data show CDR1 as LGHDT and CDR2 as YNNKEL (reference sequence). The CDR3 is CASSQVRDSGQYF. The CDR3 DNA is TGTGCCAGCAGCCAAGTACGGGACTCCGGGCAGTACTTC.

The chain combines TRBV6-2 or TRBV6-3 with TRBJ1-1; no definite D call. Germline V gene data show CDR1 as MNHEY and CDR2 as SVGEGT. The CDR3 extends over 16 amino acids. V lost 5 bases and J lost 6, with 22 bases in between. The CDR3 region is CASSRPVPGSFPEAFF. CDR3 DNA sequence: TGTGCCAGCAGTCGCCCCGTACCGGGATCCTTCCCTGAAGCTTTCTTT.

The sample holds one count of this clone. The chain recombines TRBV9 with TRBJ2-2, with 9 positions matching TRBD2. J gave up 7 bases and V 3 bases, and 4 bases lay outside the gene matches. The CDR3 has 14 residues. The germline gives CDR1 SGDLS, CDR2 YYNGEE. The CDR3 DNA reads TGTGCCAGCAGCGCCGGGACTAGCTTCGGGGAGCTGTTTTTT. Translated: CASSAGTSFGELFF. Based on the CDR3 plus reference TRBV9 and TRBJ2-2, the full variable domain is DSGVTQTPKHLITATGQRVTLRCSPRSGDLSVYWYQQSLDQGLQFLIQYYNGEERAKGNILERFSAQQFPDLHSELNLSSLELGDSALYFCASSAGTSFGELFFGEGSRLTVL.

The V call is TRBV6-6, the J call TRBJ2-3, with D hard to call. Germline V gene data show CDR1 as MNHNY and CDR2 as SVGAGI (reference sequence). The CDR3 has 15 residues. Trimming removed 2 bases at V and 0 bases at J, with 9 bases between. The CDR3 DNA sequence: TGTGCCAGCAGTTACCGAGGCACTAGCACAGATACGCAGTATTTT. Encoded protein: CASSYRGTSTDTQYF.

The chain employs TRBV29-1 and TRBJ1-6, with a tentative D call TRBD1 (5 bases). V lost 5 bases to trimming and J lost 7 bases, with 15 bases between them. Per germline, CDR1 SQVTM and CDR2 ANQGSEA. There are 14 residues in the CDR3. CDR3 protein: CSVSDSLLNSPLHF. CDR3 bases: TGCAGCGTTTCTGACAGCCTCCTAAATTCACCCCTCCACTTT.

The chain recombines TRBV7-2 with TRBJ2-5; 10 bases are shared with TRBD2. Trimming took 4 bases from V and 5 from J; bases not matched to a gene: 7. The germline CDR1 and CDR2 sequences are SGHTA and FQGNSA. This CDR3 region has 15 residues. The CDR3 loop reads CASSYPSGGAETQYF. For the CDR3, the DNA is TGTGCCAGCAGCTACCCTAGCGGGGGCGCGGAGACCCAGTACTTC.

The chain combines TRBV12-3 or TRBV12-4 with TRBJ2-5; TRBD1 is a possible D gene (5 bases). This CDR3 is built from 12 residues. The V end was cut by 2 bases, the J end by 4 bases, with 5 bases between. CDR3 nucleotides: TGTGCCAGCAGTTTAAGGGGAGAGACCCAGTACTTC. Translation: CASSLRGETQYF.

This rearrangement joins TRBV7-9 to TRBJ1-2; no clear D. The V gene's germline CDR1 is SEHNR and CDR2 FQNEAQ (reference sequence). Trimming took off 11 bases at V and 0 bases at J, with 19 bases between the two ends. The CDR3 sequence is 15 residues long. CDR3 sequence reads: CASREAEPANYGYTF. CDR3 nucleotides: TGTGCCTCTCGAGAGGCAGAACCAGCTAACTATGGCTACACCTTC.

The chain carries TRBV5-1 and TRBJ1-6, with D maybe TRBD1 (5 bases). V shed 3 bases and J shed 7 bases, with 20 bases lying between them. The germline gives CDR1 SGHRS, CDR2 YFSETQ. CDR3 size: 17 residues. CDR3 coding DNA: TGCGCCAGCAGCTCGAAAAGTTCGGGGGGGTGGAATTCACCCCTCCACTTT. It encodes CASSSKSSGGWNSPLHF.

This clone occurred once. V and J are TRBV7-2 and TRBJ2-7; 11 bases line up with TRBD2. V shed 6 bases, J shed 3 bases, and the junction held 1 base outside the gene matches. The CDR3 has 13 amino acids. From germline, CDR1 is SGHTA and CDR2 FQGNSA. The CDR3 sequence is CASRLAGDYEQYF. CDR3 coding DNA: TGTGCCAGCAGACTAGCGGGAGACTACGAGCAGTACTTC.

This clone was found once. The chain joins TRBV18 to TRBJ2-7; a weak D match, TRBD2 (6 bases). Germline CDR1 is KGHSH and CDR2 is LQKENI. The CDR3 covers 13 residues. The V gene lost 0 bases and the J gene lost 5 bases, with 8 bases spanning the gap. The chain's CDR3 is CASSPPRRDEQYF. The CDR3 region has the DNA TGTGCCAGCTCACCACCGAGGAGGGACGAGCAGTACTTC. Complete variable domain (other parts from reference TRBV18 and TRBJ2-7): NAGVMQNPRHLVRRRGQEARLRCSPMKGHSHVYWYRQLPEEGLKFMVYLQKENIIDESGMPKERFSAEFPKEGPSILRIQQVVRGDSAAYFCASSPPRRDEQYFGPGTRLTVT.

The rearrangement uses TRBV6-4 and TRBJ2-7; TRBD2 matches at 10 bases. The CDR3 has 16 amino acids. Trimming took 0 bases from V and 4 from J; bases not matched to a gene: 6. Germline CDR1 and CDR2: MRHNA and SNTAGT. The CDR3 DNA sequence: TGTGCCAGCAGTGACTCGTTACTAGCGGGGCGTTACGAGCAGTACTTC. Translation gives CASSDSLLAGRYEQYF.

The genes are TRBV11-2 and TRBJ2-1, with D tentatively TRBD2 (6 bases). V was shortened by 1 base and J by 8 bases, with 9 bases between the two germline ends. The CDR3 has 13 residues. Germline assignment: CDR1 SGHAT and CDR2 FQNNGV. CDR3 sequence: CASSLVPGDEQFF. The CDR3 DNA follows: TGTGCCAGCAGCTTAGTCCCGGGGGATGAGCAGTTCTTC.

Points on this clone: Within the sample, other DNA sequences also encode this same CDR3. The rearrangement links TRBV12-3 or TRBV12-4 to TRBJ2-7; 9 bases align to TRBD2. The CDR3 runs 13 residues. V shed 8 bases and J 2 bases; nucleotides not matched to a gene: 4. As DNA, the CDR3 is TGTGCCAGCCGGGCTAGCGGGACCTACGAGCAGTACTTC. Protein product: CASRASGTYEQYF.

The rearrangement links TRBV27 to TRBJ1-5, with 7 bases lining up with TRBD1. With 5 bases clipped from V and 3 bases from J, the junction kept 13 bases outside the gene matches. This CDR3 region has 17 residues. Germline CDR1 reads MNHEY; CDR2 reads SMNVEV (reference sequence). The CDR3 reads CASSLTGLAPLNQPQHF. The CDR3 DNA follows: TGTGCCAGCAGTCTGACAGGGTTGGCTCCCCTCAATCAGCCCCAGCATTTT.

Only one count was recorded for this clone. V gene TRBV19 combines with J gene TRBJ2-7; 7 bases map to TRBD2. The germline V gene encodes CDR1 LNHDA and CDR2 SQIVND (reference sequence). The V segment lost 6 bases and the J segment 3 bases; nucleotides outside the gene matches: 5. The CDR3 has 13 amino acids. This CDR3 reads CASSPRDYYEQYF. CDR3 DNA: TGTGCCAGTAGCCCCCGGGACTACTACGAGCAGTACTTC.

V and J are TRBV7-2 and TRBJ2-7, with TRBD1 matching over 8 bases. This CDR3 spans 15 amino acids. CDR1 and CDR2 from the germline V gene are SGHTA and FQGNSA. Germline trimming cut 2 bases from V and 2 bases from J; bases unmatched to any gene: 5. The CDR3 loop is CASSLWQQGAYEQYF. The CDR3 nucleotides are TGTGCCAGCAGCTTATGGCAACAGGGGGCCTACGAGCAGTACTTC.

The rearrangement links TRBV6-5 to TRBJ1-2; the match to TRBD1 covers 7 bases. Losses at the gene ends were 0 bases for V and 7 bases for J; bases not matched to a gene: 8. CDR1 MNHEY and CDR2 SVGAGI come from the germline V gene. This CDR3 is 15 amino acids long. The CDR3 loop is CASSYSNRGAGGYTF. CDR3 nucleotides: TGTGCCAGCAGTTACTCCAACAGGGGAGCTGGTGGCTACACCTTC.

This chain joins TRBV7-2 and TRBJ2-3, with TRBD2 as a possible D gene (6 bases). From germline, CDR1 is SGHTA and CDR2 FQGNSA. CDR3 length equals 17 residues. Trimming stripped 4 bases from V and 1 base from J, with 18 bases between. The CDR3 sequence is CASSSRFLVAGTDTQYF. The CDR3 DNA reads TGTGCCAGCAGCTCAAGGTTTTTAGTAGCGGGCACAGATACGCAGTATTTT.

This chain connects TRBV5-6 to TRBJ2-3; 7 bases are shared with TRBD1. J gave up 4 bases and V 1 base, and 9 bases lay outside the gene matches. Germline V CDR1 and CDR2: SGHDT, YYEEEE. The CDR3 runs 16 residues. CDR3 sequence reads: CASSLFGGTDSDTQYF. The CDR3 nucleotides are TGTGCCAGCAGCTTGTTCGGTGGGACAGATTCAGATACGCAGTATTTT.

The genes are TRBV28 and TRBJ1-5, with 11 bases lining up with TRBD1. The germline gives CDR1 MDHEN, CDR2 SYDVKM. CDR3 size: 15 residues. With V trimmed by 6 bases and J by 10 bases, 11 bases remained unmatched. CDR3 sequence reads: CASSSGQGAFRPQHF. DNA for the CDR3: TGTGCCAGCAGCTCCGGACAGGGGGCTTTTCGACCCCAGCATTTT.